The 9 T cell receptor beta chains below come from one sample, sequenced in a study of T cells in Graves' hyperthyroidism and ophthalmopathy. TCR beta CDR3 regions were amplified from RNA. The TCR CDR3 first-round RT-PCR relied on the HTBI primer set. TCRdb independently ran MiXCR on the multiplex PCR reads; one entry per CDR3 protein. The table lists about 700,000 distinct CDR3 sequences, about 14% of them singletons. The sample taken for sequencing was blood. All receptors derive from a woman aged 18 to 35 with Graves' hyperthyroidism.

The V gene is TRBV5-4, the J gene TRBJ1-2; D is undetermined. This CDR3 is built from 12 residues. V shed 3 bases and J shed 7 bases, with 10 bases lying between them. CDR1 and CDR2 (germline): SGHNT, YYREEE (reference sequence). CDR3 sequence (DNA): TGTGCCAGCAGCTCCCAGGACTTTGGCTACACCTTC. Translating it yields CASSSQDFGYTF.

The chain combines TRBV20-1 with TRBJ2-2; the match to TRBD2 covers 10 bases. The V gene's germline CDR1 is DFQATT and CDR2 SNEGSKA (reference sequence). J gave up 7 bases and V 4 bases, and 9 bases lay outside the gene matches. The CDR3 has 15 residues. This CDR3 is CSAKSGRGINGELFF. DNA of the CDR3: TGCAGTGCTAAAAGCGGGAGGGGAATTAACGGGGAGCTGTTTTTT.

The chain employs TRBV29-1 and TRBJ2-7; D is unclear. This CDR3 spans 12 amino acids. Germline CDR1 reads SQVTM; CDR2 reads ANQGSEA. V shed 6 bases and J shed 2 bases, with 11 bases lying between them. CDR3 region: CSVADTPYEQYF. In DNA, the CDR3 is TGCAGCGTAGCCGACACCCCCTACGAGCAGTACTTC.

Comments on this clonotype: This may come from a read error, since a much larger clone is one base off. The chain couples TRBV28 to TRBJ2-2; D gene uncertain. This CDR3 contains 10 residues. CDR1 MDHEN and CDR2 SYDVKM come from the germline V gene. The CDR3 DNA follows: TGTCCCAGCAGTTCCGGGGAGCTGTTTTTT. This gives the protein CPSSSGELFF.

This clonotype has more than one count but fewer than ten. The chain employs TRBV7-9 and TRBJ1-4, with a tentative D call TRBD1 (6 bases). The germline V gene encodes CDR1 SEHNR and CDR2 FQNEAQ (reference sequence). V dropped 5 bases and J dropped 8 bases, with 21 bases sitting between them. The CDR3 has 16 amino acids. DNA for the CDR3: TGTGCCAGCAGCCCACCTCGGACAGACAAAGGCGAAAAACTGTTTTTT. As protein: CASSPPRTDKGEKLFF.

This clonotype was found many times. The chain is built from TRBV29-1 and TRBJ1-3; unclear D gene. The V end lost 4 bases, the J end lost 3 bases, and 7 bases lay between the germline ends. The CDR3 is 12 residues long. From germline, CDR1 is SQVTM and CDR2 ANQGSEA. CDR3 sequence: CSVGGLGNTIYF. CDR3 sequence (DNA): TGCAGCGTTGGTGGGCTTGGAAACACCATATATTTT.

Of note for this clonotype: This may be a read error, as it is one base from a much larger clone. V gene TRBV20-1 combines with J gene TRBJ2-7, with 10 bases identical to TRBD2. Trimming removed 0 bases from V and 3 bases from J; junction bases left unmatched: 5. Per the germline V gene, CDR1 is DFQATT and CDR2 is SNEGSKA (reference sequence). The CDR3 spans 15 residues. Here the CDR3 reads CSARELTSGIYEQYF. CDR3 DNA sequence: TGCAGTGCTAGAGAACTTACTAGCGGGATCTACGAGCAGTACTTC.

At least ten counts were recorded for this clonotype. The rearrangement uses TRBV30 and TRBJ1-2; 8 bases are a match to TRBD1. The CDR3 runs 15 residues. Unmatched junction bases numbered 11, after V lost 1 base and J lost 7 bases. CDR1 is GTSNPN, CDR2 SVGIG, per germline (reference sequence). The CDR3 is CAWSGRQGSVTGYTF. The CDR3 DNA sequence: TGTGCCTGGAGTGGGAGACAGGGGAGCGTCACTGGCTACACCTTC.

This clonotype appeared a few times. The chain recombines TRBV5-1 with TRBJ2-6; D may be TRBD2 (5 bases). The V end lost 0 bases, the J end lost 0 bases, and 7 bases lay between the germline ends. CDR3 length: 16 residues. CDR1 is SGHRS, CDR2 YFSETQ, per germline. CDR3 in DNA: TGCGCCAGCAGCTTGGAGAGGGCCTCTGGGGCCAACGTCCTGACTTTC. Translated, it gives CASSLERASGANVLTF.